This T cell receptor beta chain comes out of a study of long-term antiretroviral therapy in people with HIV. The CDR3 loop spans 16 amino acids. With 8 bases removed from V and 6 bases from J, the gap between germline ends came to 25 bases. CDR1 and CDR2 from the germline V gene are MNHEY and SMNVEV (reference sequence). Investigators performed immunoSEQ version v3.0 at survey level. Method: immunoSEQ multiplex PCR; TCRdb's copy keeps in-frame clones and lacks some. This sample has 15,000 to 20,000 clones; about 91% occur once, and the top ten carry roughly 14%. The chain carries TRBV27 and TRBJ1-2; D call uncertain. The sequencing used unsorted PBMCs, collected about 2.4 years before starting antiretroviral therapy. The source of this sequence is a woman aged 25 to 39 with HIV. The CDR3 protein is CASSDNVPLLGDGYTF. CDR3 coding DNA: TGTGCCAGCTCGGATAATGTCCCTTTACTCGGGGATGGCTACACCTTC.